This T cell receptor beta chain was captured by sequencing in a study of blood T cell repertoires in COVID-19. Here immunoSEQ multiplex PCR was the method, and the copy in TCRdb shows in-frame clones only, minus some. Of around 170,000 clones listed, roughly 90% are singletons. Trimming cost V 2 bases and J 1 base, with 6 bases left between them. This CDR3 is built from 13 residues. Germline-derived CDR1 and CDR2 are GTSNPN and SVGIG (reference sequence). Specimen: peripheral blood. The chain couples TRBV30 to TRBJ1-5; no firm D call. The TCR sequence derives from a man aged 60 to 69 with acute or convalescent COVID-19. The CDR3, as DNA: TGTGCCTGGAGTTTGGCCAGCAATCAGCCCCAGCATTTT. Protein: CAWSLASNQPQHF.